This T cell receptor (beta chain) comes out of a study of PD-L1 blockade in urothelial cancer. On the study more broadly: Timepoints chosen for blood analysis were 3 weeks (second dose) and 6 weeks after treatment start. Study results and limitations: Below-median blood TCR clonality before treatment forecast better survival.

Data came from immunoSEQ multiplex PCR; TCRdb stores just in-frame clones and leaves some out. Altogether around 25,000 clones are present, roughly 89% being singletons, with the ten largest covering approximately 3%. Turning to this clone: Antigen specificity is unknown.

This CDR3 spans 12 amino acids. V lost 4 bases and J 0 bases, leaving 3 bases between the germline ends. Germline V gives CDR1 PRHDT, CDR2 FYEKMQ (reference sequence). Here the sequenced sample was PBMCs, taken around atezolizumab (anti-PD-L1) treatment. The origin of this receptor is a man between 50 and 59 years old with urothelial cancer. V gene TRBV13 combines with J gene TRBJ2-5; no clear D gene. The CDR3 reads CASSSYQETQYF. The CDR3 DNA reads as TGTGCCAGCAGCTCCTACCAAGAGACCCAGTACTTC.